This T cell receptor beta chain is drawn from a study of T cell responses to AZD1222 COVID-19 vaccine. Method: immunoSEQ multiplex PCR; TCRdb's copy keeps in-frame clones and lacks some. The profile shows roughly 160,000 clones, around 88% of them singletons. Researchers grouped second doses given at about 4 or about 12 weeks into one pool. General study results and limits: Every sample of the repertoires postdated the peak T cell response. At baseline, just 5 or 6 AZD1222 recipients tested seropositive.

Comments on this clone: The antigen is undetermined.

The sample here was peripheral blood, taken 28 days after the second AZD1222 dose. The TCR originated in an adult who received the AZD1222 COVID-19 vaccine.

CDR3 nucleotides: TGTGCCAGCTCGGGGGCAGCCTATGGCTACACCTTC. It yields the protein CASSGAAYGYTF. V is TRBV12-3 or TRBV12-4 and J is TRBJ1-2; D is perhaps TRBD1 (6 bases). Trimming stripped 8 bases from V and 4 bases from J, with 11 bases between. The CDR3 runs to 12 residues.